Only a few counts were recorded for the clone carrying this T cell receptor (beta chain). The antigen remains undetermined. Trimming pared 4 bases from V and 0 bases from J, leaving 10 bases between. The CDR3 is 15 amino acids. CDR1 is SGHTS, CDR2 YDEGEE, per germline. These data are taken from a study of Graves' ophthalmopathy and Graves' hyperthyroidism. Findings and caveats of the study: Blood samples also showed most expanded thyroid clonotypes exceeding 0.001 frequency.

RNA served as the template for amplifying TCR beta CDR3 regions. HTBI primers served in a first-round RT-PCR, which a second-round multiplex PCR followed. TCRdb reanalysed the multiplex PCR reads using MiXCR and keeps one entry per CDR3 protein. The repertoire has about 700,000 distinct CDR3 sequences, 40% of them found once; the top ten carry 35% to 55%. The sequencing input was peripheral blood. This chain connects TRBV5-8 to TRBJ1-4; D ambiguous. The sequence derives from an adult man with Graves' ophthalmopathy. CDR3 in DNA: TGTGCCAGCAGCCCCGGAGGGACAACTAATGAAAAACTGTTTTTT. It is translated as CASSPGGTTNEKLFF.